A single sample gave rise to the 23 T cell receptor beta chains below, sequenced in a study of T-cell reconstitution after alpha-beta-depleted transplantation in children. TCRbeta library construction was performed incorporating unique molecular identifiers. TCRdb used MiXCR to reprocess the PCR reads, holding one entry per CDR3 protein. This table holds around 450,000 distinct CDR3 sequences, roughly 17% found once. The sequences come from PBMCs, mostly from graft donor cells, collected 360 days after TCRalphabeta/CD19-depleted stem cell transplant. Receptor source: a boy under three years old who had a stem cell transplant for Wiskott-Aldrich syndrome, so the T cells may come from the graft donor.

The chain joins TRBV18 to TRBJ1-1; D is perhaps TRBD1 (5 bases). The CDR3 runs 16 residues. Trimming cost V 2 bases and J 2 bases, with 15 bases left between them. Germline CDR1 KGHSH, CDR2 LQKENI. The CDR3 reads CASSPRTLRTNTEAFF. The DNA for the CDR3 is TGTGCCAGCTCACCAAGGACCCTAAGGACAAACACTGAAGCTTTCTTT. Filled out from reference TRBV18 and TRBJ1-1, the complete variable domain reads NAGVMQNPRHLVRRRGQEARLRCSPMKGHSHVYWYRQLPEEGLKFMVYLQKENIIDESGMPKERFSAEFPKEGPSILRIQQVVRGDSAAYFCASSPRTLRTNTEAFFGQGTRLTVV.

A few counts support this clonotype. The J gene is TRBJ2-1, the V gene TRBV5-1; 8 bases fit TRBD2. Looked up from germline, CDR1 is SGHRS and CDR2 is YFSETQ. V lost 0 bases, J lost 0 bases, and 5 bases stayed unmatched. The CDR3 contains 17 residues. The CDR3 nucleotides are TGCGCCAGCAGCTTGGCCAGACTAGCGCCCTCCTACAATGAGCAGTTCTTC. Translated, it gives CASSLARLAPSYNEQFF.

This clonotype showed up many times. The chain joins TRBV12-3 or TRBV12-4 to TRBJ1-5; perhaps TRBD1 as D (6 bases). V shed 8 bases and J shed 5 bases, with 16 bases lying between them. The CDR3 has 14 amino acids. The DNA of the CDR3 is TGTGCCAGCTCCCCTACAAGGGGGGATCAGCCCCAGCATTTT. It codes for CASSPTRGDQPQHF.

The V gene is TRBV10-3, the J gene TRBJ2-7, with 7 bases aligning to TRBD2. The germline V gene encodes CDR1 ENHRY and CDR2 SYGVKD. The CDR3 extends over 13 amino acids. The J segment lost 4 bases and the V segment lost 2 bases, leaving 2 bases of the junction unmatched. CDR3 amino acids: CAISELGGYEQYF. CDR3 nucleotide sequence: TGTGCCATCAGTGAGCTGGGGGGGTACGAGCAGTACTTC.

The gene calls are TRBV20-1 and TRBJ2-7, with 8 bases fitting TRBD1. Per germline, CDR1 DFQATT and CDR2 SNEGSKA (reference sequence). V trimming: 6 bases; J trimming: 6 bases; junction bases outside the gene matches: 7. The CDR3 length is 12 residues. CDR3 sequence (DNA): TGCAGTGCGCGAGCGGACAGGGCCGAGCAGTACTTC. This translates into CSARADRAEQYF.

The gene calls are TRBV12-3 or TRBV12-4 and TRBJ1-5; D call uncertain. Deletions cut 1 base from V and 5 bases from J, with 15 bases between. The length of the CDR3 is 16 residues. The CDR3, as DNA: TGTGCCAGCAGTTTAGGATTGGGCGGGGTCGATCAGCCCCAGCATTTT. Its protein product is CASSLGLGGVDQPQHF.

There are a few counts of this clonotype. The chain links TRBV2 to TRBJ2-1; 13 bases fit TRBD2. V lost 4 bases to trimming and J lost 3 bases; unmatched junction nucleotides: 12. Germline CDR1 is SNHLY and CDR2 is FYNNEI. The CDR3 consists of 19 residues. CDR3 nucleotides: TGTGCCAGCAGTGCTCCTAAGGGGACTAGCGGGGAACACTACAATGAGCAGTTCTTC. Translation gives CASSAPKGTSGEHYNEQFF.

This sequence joins TRBV28 and TRBJ2-4; D assignment may be TRBD1 or TRBD2 (8 bases each). Germline V gene data show CDR1 as MDHEN and CDR2 as SYDVKM. The CDR3 totals 18 residues. V lost 8 bases to trimming and J lost 1 base, with 24 bases between them. CDR3 sequence reads: CASREGRGRSLAKNIQYF. For the CDR3, the DNA is TGTGCCAGCCGGGAGGGCAGGGGGCGAAGCCTGGCCAAAAACATTCAGTACTTC.

This chain links TRBV5-1 with TRBJ2-3, with D perhaps being TRBD1 or TRBD2 (5 bases each). V lost 0 bases to trimming and J lost 1 base, with 9 bases between them. This CDR3 is 15 amino acids long. Germline CDR1 reads SGHRS; CDR2 reads YFSETQ. CDR3 residues: CASSLGGKGTDTQYF. CDR3 in DNA: TGCGCCAGCAGCTTGGGGGGGAAAGGCACAGATACGCAGTATTTT.

Only a few counts were recorded for this clonotype. This chain connects TRBV12-3 or TRBV12-4 to TRBJ2-2; TRBD2 matches at 8 bases. The trim removed 3 bases at V and 1 base at J, leaving 4 bases unmatched. This CDR3 comprises 16 residues. Here the CDR3 reads CASSFILAGNTGELFF. DNA for the CDR3: TGTGCCAGCAGTTTCATCCTAGCGGGGAACACCGGGGAGCTGTTTTTT.

This clonotype was recorded a few times. The rearrangement uses TRBV27 and TRBJ2-7; D remains ambiguous. This CDR3 is 13 amino acids long. Trimming took 3 bases from V and 2 from J, leaving 8 bases between them. CDR1 is MNHEY and CDR2 is SMNVEV in the germline V gene (reference sequence). The CDR3 here is CASSLSSTYEQYF. Here the CDR3 DNA reads TGTGCCAGCAGTTTGAGCAGCACCTACGAGCAGTACTTC.

The chain recombines TRBV10-3 with TRBJ2-3, with 14 positions matching TRBD2. The CDR3 extends over 16 amino acids. Germline trimming cut 6 bases from V and 1 base from J; bases unmatched to any gene: 3. The germline gives CDR1 ENHRY, CDR2 SYGVKD. CDR3 in DNA: TGTGCCATCAGGCCGGGACTAGCGGGGGGCACAGATACGCAGTATTTT. This codes for CAIRPGLAGGTDTQYF.

This rearrangement joins TRBV7-9 to TRBJ2-7, with D perhaps being TRBD1 or TRBD2 (6 bases each). Germline loops: CDR1 SEHNR, CDR2 FQNEAQ (reference sequence). Trimming left V 5 bases short and J 5 bases short, with 19 bases between. This CDR3 has 15 amino acids. The CDR3 DNA sequence: TGTGCCAGCAGCCCCTGGAGGGGGATTCAGCACGAGCAGTACTTC. Translation gives CASSPWRGIQHEQYF.

This clonotype has ten or more counts. The gene calls are TRBV24-1 and TRBJ2-5; D uncertain. The CDR3 length is 12 residues. Germline V gene data show CDR1 as KGHDR and CDR2 as SFDVKD. V was trimmed by 0 bases and J by 3 bases, leaving 1 base between them. CDR3 amino acids: CATSDLKETQYF. As DNA, the CDR3 is TGTGCCACCAGTGATTTGAAAGAGACCCAGTACTTC.

V gene TRBV12-3 or TRBV12-4 combines with J gene TRBJ2-2, with a possible D match to TRBD2 (5 bases). V lost 3 bases and J 5 bases, leaving 10 bases between the germline ends. CDR3 length: 14 residues. The CDR3 sequence: CASSLRGWTGELFF. The CDR3 nucleotides are TGTGCCAGCAGTTTGCGAGGGTGGACCGGGGAGCTGTTTTTT.

This clonotype has only a few counts. The DNA for the CDR3 is TGTGCCAGCAGCTCCAGACTAGCGGGAGTTCAAGATACGCAGTATTTT. It specifies CASSSRLAGVQDTQYF. The chain carries TRBV7-9 and TRBJ2-3, with 12 bases identical to TRBD2. Germline V gene lookup returns CDR1 SEHNR and CDR2 FQNEAQ (reference sequence). The junction had 7 bases not matched to a gene; V was cut back by 4 bases and J by 5 bases. This CDR3 region has 16 residues.

This sequence joins TRBV4-1 and TRBJ2-2, with TRBD2 identical over 8 bases. Germline values: CDR1 MGHRA, CDR2 YSYEKL. This CDR3 is built from 17 residues. The ends lost 4 bases at V and 5 bases at J; junction bases unmatched: 12. The CDR3 nucleotides read TGCGCCAGCAGCCCCTTCCCTCGGGGGGGACCAACCGGGGAGCTGTTTTTT. This encodes CASSPFPRGGPTGELFF.

This clonotype has just a few counts. This chain uses TRBV4-3 with TRBJ2-3, with D unresolved. This CDR3 has 16 amino acids. The V gene lost 0 bases and the J gene lost 1 base, with 11 bases spanning the gap. Germline values: CDR1 LGHNA, CDR2 YSLEER. Here the CDR3 reads CASSQDFPGGTDTQYF. CDR3 in DNA: TGCGCCAGCAGCCAAGATTTTCCAGGCGGCACAGATACGCAGTATTTT.

The V gene is TRBV5-6, the J gene TRBJ2-4, with D uncertain. Per the germline V gene, CDR1 is SGHDT and CDR2 is YYEEEE. Trimming took 0 bases from V and 0 from J, leaving 13 bases between them. This CDR3 has 17 amino acids. The CDR3, as DNA: TGTGCCAGCAGCTTGGCCTCGGGCGTTTCAGCCAAAAACATTCAGTACTTC. Its translation is CASSLASGVSAKNIQYF. The variable domain in full, with the rest retrieved from reference TRBV5-6 and TRBJ2-4, is DAGVTQSPTHLIKTRGQQVTLRCSPKSGHDTVSWYQQALGQGPQFIFQYYEEEERQRGNFPDRFSGHQFPNYSSELNVNALLLGDSALYLCASSLASGVSAKNIQYFGAGTRLSVL.

This chain connects TRBV6-1 to TRBJ2-2; D possibly corresponds to TRBD2 (6 bases). Trimming shortened V by 4 bases and J by 3 bases, and 12 bases separated the two germline ends. The CDR3 sequence is 15 residues long. Germline V gene lookup returns CDR1 MNHNS and CDR2 SASEGT. CDR3 nucleotide sequence: TGTGCCAGCAGTGCCGCGGGGTATGACACCGGGGAGCTGTTTTTT. Amino acids: CASSAAGYDTGELFF.

The rearrangement joins TRBV5-5 to TRBJ2-5; 7 bases agree with TRBD2. The J segment lost 3 bases and the V segment lost 2 bases, leaving 4 bases of the junction unmatched. The CDR3 extends over 14 amino acids. Germline V gives CDR1 SGHKS, CDR2 YYEKEE (reference sequence). The chain's CDR3 is CASSLVREEETQYF. DNA of the CDR3: TGTGCCAGCAGCTTAGTCCGGGAGGAAGAGACCCAGTACTTC.

This clonotype was observed many times. The chain couples TRBV6-2 or TRBV6-3 to TRBJ2-3, with a possible D match to TRBD1 (6 bases). The germline V gene encodes CDR1 MNHEY and CDR2 SVGEGT. V lost 6 bases, J lost 3 bases, and 13 bases lay in between. This CDR3 contains 14 residues. The DNA for the CDR3 is TGTGCCAGCAGCCCTAGAGGGGGAACAGATACGCAGTATTTT. It codes for CASSPRGGTDTQYF.

This clonotype was seen more than once but under ten times. The chain joins TRBV7-6 to TRBJ1-5, with D maybe TRBD1 (5 bases). This CDR3 contains 15 residues. V lost 1 base and J 5 bases, leaving 12 bases between the germline ends. CDR1 and CDR2 (germline): SGHVS, FNYEAQ. The CDR3 is CASSLVPGLHQPQHF. In DNA, the CDR3 is TGTGCCAGCAGCTTAGTCCCAGGGTTACATCAGCCCCAGCATTTT.